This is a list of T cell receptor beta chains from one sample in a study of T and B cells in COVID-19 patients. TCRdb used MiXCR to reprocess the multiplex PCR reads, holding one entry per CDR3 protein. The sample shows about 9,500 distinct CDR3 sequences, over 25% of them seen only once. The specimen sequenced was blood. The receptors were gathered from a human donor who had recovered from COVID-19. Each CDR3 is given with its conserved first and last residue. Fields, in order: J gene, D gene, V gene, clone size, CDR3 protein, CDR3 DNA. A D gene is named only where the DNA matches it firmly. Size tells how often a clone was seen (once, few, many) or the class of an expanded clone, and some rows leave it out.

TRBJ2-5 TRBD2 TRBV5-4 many CAVTPSGQETQYF TGTGCCGTCACGCCTAGCGGACAAGAGACCCAGTACTTC
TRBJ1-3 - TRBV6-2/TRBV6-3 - CASSYLGNTIYF TGTGCCAGCAGTTATCTTGGAAACACCATATATTTT
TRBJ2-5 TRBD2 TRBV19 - CASSPGARGGRETQYF TGTGCCAGCAGCCCCGGGGCGCGGGGGGGCCGGGAGACCCAGTACTTC
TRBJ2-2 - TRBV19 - CASSIRHSGELFF TGTGCCAGTAGTATACGACACAGCGGGGAGCTGTTTTTT
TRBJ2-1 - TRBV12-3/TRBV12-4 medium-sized CASSSPDPPRQFF TGTGCCAGCAGTTCCCCGGACCCTCCACGGCAGTTCTTC
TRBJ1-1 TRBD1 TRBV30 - CAWNPGQGPEAFF TGTGCCTGGAACCCCGGACAGGGCCCTGAAGCTTTCTTT
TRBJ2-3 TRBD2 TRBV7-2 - CASSLARELQYF TGTGCCAGCAGCTTAGCGCGGGAGTTGCAGTATTTT
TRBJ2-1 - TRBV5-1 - CASSLAVGSSYNEQFF TGCGCCAGCAGCTTGGCCGTCGGGAGCTCCTACAATGAGCAGTTCTTC
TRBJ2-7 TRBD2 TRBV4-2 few CASTKTSATSYEQYF TGTGCCAGCACCAAGACTAGCGCGACCTCCTACGAGCAGTACTTC
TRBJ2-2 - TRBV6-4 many CASSDEGGTGELFF TGTGCCAGCAGTGATGAGGGTGGCACCGGGGAGCTGTTTTTT
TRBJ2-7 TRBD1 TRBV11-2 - CASSTHRGPTYEQYF TGTGCCAGCAGCACCCACAGGGGGCCTACCTACGAGCAGTACTTC
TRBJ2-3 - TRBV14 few CASSQGDTQYF TGTGCCAGCAGCCAAGGAGATACGCAGTATTTT
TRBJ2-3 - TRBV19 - CASSRSSARTDTQYF TGTGCCAGTAGCCGTTCTAGCGCCCGCACAGATACGCAGTATTTT
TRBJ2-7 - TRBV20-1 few CSARSQEPYEQYF TGCAGTGCTAGAAGTCAGGAGCCCTACGAGCAGTACTTC
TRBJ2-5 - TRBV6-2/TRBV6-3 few CASSTGGETQYF TGTGCCAGCAGTACCGGGGGAGAGACCCAGTACTTC
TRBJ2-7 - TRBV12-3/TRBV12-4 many CASRDSYEQYF TGTGCCAGCAGGGACAGCTACGAGCAGTACTTC
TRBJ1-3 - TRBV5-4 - CASRALGGGNTIYF TGTGCCAGCAGGGCCCTCGGAGGTGGAAACACCATATATTTT
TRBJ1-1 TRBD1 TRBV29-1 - CSVRTGGTEAFF TGCAGCGTCCGGACAGGGGGCACTGAAGCTTTCTTT
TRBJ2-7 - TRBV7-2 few CASSLGGDEQYF TGTGCCAGCAGCTTAGGGGGGGACGAGCAGTACTTC
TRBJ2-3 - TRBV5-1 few CASSLALAHSTDTQYF TGCGCCAGCAGCTTGGCGCTAGCCCACAGCACAGATACGCAGTATTTT
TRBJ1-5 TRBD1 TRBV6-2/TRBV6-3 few CASSYRTGKDQPQHF TGTGCCAGCAGTTACCGGACAGGGAAGGATCAGCCCCAGCATTTT
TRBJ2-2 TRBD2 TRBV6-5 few CANRASGRAGGELFF TGTGCCAACAGGGCTAGCGGGAGGGCCGGCGGGGAGCTGTTTTTT
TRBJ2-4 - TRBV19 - CASSKPESKNIQYF TGTGCCAGTAGTAAGCCCGAATCCAAAAACATTCAGTACTTC
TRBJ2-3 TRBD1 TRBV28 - CASSLGQDRDTQYF TGTGCCAGCAGTTTAGGGCAGGACAGGGATACGCAGTATTTT
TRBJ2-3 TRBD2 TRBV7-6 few CASSSLLLAGGPRSTDTQYF TGTGCCAGCAGCTCCTTGCTACTAGCGGGAGGGCCCCGGAGCACAGATACGCAGTATTTT
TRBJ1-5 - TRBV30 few CACQVGGWHQPQHF TGTGCCTGCCAGGTGGGGGGTTGGCATCAGCCCCAGCATTTT
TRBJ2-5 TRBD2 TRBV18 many CASSPRGGTSDRETQYF TGTGCCAGCTCACCACGGGGGGGAACTAGCGACCGAGAGACCCAGTACTTC
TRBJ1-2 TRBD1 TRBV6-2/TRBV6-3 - CASGTGFYGYTF TGTGCCAGCGGGACAGGGTTCTATGGCTACACCTTC
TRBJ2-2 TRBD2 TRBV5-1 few CASSIGLAGGRVTGELFF TGCGCCAGTAGCATCGGACTAGCGGGGGGGCGAGTCACCGGGGAGCTGTTTTTT
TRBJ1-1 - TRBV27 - CASSLGGGTEAFF TGTGCCAGCAGTTTGGGGGGGGGCACTGAAGCTTTCTTT
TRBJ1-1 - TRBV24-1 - CATSEAQGVGPPTF TGTGCCACCAGTGAGGCACAAGGGGTGGGACCCCCGACGTTT
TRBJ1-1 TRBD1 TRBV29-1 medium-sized CSVVKETGMNTEAFF TGCAGCGTTGTGAAGGAGACAGGGATGAACACTGAAGCTTTCTTT
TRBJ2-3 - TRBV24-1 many CATSDPGTRTDTQYF TGTGCCACCAGTGATCCCGGGACCCGAACGGATACGCAGTATTTT
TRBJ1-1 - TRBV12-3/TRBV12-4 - CASTPGQTTEAFF TGTGCCAGCACCCCCGGACAGACCACTGAAGCTTTCTTT
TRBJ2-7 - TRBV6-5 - CASSYGPSLGAYEQYF TGTGCCAGCAGTTACGGGCCCTCCCTGGGGGCTTACGAGCAGTACTTC
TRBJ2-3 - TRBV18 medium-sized CASSPVDTQYF TGTGCCAGCTCGCCCGTAGATACGCAGTATTTT
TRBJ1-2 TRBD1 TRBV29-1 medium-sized CSVESGGSYYGYTF TGCAGCGTTGAATCAGGGGGATCATACTATGGCTACACCTTC
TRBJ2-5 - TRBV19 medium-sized CASSIDPEETQYF TGTGCCAGTAGTATAGATCCAGAAGAGACCCAGTACTTC
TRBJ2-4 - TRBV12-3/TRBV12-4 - CASSTLTGQDIQYF TGTGCCAGCAGTACACTGACAGGTCAGGACATTCAGTACTTC
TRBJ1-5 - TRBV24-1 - CATSDPRALNQPQHF TGTGCCACCAGTGATCCACGGGCTCTCAATCAGCCCCAGCATTTT
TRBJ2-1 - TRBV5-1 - CASSWYNEQFF TGCGCCAGCAGCTGGTACAATGAGCAGTTCTTC
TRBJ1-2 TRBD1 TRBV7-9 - CASSLLRDRDNYGYTF TGTGCCAGCAGCTTACTCCGGGACAGGGATAACTATGGCTACACCTTC
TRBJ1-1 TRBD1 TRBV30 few CAWSRQGPNTEAFF TGTGCCTGGAGTCGACAGGGCCCGAACACTGAAGCTTTCTTT
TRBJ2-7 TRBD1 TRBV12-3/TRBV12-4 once CASSWTGPYEQYF TGTGCCAGCAGTTGGACAGGCCCCTACGAGCAGTACTTC
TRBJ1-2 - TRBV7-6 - CASSLYGLDYGYTF TGTGCCAGCAGCTTATACGGTCTGGACTATGGCTACACCTTC
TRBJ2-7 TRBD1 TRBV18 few CASSQAAGQGYEQYF TGTGCCAGCTCTCAAGCGGCGGGACAGGGTTACGAGCAGTACTTC
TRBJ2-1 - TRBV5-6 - CARSLEGLFQFF TGTGCCAGAAGCTTAGAGGGACTCTTTCAGTTCTTC
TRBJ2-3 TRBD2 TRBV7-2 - CASSLAGSGITDTQYF TGTGCCAGCAGCTTAGCAGGTAGCGGGATCACAGATACGCAGTATTTT
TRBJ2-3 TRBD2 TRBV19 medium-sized CASSHIAGGKTDTQYF TGTGCCAGTAGTCACATAGCGGGGGGTAAAACAGATACGCAGTATTTT
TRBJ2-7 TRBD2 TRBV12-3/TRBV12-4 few CASSLTSGVRYEQYF TGTGCCAGCAGTTTAACTAGCGGGGTGCGCTACGAGCAGTACTTC
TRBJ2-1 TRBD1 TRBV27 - CASSRWTGDNNEQFF TGTGCCAGCAGCCGTTGGACAGGGGATAACAATGAGCAGTTCTTC
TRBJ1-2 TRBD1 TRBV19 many CASSAQTGENYGYTF TGTGCCAGTAGTGCCCAGACAGGGGAGAACTATGGCTACACCTTC
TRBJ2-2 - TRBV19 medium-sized CASSTTGNTGELFF TGTGCCAGTAGTACGACAGGGAACACCGGGGAGCTGTTTTTT
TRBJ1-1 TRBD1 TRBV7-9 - CASSPQGGSVTEAFF TGTGCCAGCAGCCCTCAGGGGGGCAGCGTCACTGAAGCTTTCTTT
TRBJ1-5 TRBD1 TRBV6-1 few CASKRDRASNQPQHF TGTGCCAGCAAACGGGACAGGGCTAGCAATCAGCCCCAGCATTTT